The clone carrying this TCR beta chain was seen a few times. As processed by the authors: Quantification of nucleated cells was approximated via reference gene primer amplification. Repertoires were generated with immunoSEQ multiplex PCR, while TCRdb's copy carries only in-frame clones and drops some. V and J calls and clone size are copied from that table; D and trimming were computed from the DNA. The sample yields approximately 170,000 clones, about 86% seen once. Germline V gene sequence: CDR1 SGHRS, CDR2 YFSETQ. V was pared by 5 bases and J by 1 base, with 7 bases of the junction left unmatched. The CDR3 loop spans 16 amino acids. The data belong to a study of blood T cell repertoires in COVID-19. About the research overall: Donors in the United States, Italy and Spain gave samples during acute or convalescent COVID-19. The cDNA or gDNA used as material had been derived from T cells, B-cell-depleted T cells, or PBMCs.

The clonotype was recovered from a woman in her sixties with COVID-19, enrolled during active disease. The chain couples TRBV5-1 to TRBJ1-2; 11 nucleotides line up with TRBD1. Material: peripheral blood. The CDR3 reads CASRSAGTGGNYGYTF. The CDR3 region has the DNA TGCGCCAGCAGGTCCGCCGGGACAGGGGGTAACTATGGCTACACCTTC.